This entry lists 27 T cell receptor beta chains sequenced from one sample in a study of T cells in Graves' hyperthyroidism and ophthalmopathy. Regions amplified from RNA transcripts were the TCR beta CDR3 regions. Using the HTBI primer set, a first-round RT-PCR was run on the TCR CDR3. TCRdb processed the multiplex PCR reads anew with MiXCR; each CDR3 protein has one entry. The data show some 570,000 distinct CDR3 sequences, 14% seen once. Sequenced: blood. The receptors were gathered from a woman younger than 30 with Graves' ophthalmopathy.

In its sample, this clonotype was seen many times. This chain links TRBV12-3 or TRBV12-4 with TRBJ2-5; 14 positions match TRBD2. J lost 5 bases, V lost 6 bases, and 8 bases had no gene match. CDR3 size: 16 residues. The CDR3 DNA is TGTGCCAGCAGCACGACTAGCGGGAGGGCCATTGAGACCCAGTACTTC. Translating it yields CASSTTSGRAIETQYF.

The rearrangement joins TRBV12-3 or TRBV12-4 to TRBJ2-7; TRBD2 matches at 7 bases. The V segment lost 5 bases and the J segment 4 bases; nucleotides outside the gene matches: 11. The CDR3 length is 15 residues. CDR3 nucleotide sequence: TGTGCCAGCAGTCATCCTAGCGGCAGAGTATACGAGCAGTACTTC. Its protein is CASSHPSGRVYEQYF.

This clonotype was seen at least ten times. The DNA for the CDR3 is TGTGCCAGCAGTTTTAGGGATCCACGTTACAGGATGTACAATGAGCAGTTCTTC. It specifies CASSFRDPRYRMYNEQFF. The chain employs TRBV27 and TRBJ2-1; D perhaps matches TRBD1 (5 bases). In germline, CDR1 is MNHEY, CDR2 SMNVEV (reference sequence). This CDR3 is built from 18 residues. With 3 bases removed from V and 4 bases from J, the gap between germline ends came to 22 bases.

In this sample, this clonotype turned up a few times. The chain joins TRBV4-3 to TRBJ1-6, with 7 positions matching TRBD1. V lost 0 bases to trimming and J lost 5 bases; unmatched junction nucleotides: 10. Per the germline V gene, CDR1 is LGHNA and CDR2 is YSLEER. This CDR3 has 18 amino acids. CDR3 nucleotides: TGCGCCAGCAGCCAAGAAGGTGCGTCGACAGGGAATAATTCACCCCTCCACTTT. This sequence encodes CASSQEGASTGNNSPLHF.

V is TRBV6-9 and J is TRBJ2-1; the match to TRBD2 covers 8 bases. Germline-derived CDR1 and CDR2 are MNHGY and SVAAGI. After removal of 3 bases from V and 10 bases from J, the junction contained 17 bases not matched to a gene. The CDR3 has 17 residues. Here the CDR3 reads CASSYNRASGLRREQFF. The CDR3, as DNA: TGTGCCAGCAGTTACAATAGGGCTAGCGGGCTGCGGAGGGAGCAGTTCTTC.

This clonotype was observed many times. This chain joins TRBV10-3 and TRBJ2-5; 12 bases are shared with TRBD1. The CDR3 is 14 residues long. Germline V gives CDR1 ENHRY, CDR2 SYGVKD. V lost 6 bases and J lost 4; bases outside the gene matches: 3. The CDR3 DNA sequence: TGTGCCATCAGGGGGACAGGGGGCGCAGAGACCCAGTACTTC. Its translation is CAIRGTGGAETQYF.

This clonotype was detected only a few times. V usage is TRBV4-1 and J usage is TRBJ1-1; D is undetermined. The germline CDR1 and CDR2 sequences are MGHRA and YSYEKL. V shed 2 bases and J shed 1 base, with 5 bases lying between them. The CDR3 covers 13 residues. As DNA, the CDR3 is TGCGCCAGCAGCCAATTTAGGAACACTGAAGCTTTCTTT. It yields the protein CASSQFRNTEAFF.

In its sample, this clonotype was seen many times. This chain links TRBV28 with TRBJ2-3; 11 bases line up with TRBD2. The CDR3 runs 15 residues. V was clipped by 8 bases and J by 2 bases; unmatched bases: 6. Per the germline V gene, CDR1 is MDHEN and CDR2 is SYDVKM. The CDR3 here is CASHPGLADTDTQYF. The CDR3 DNA reads TGTGCCAGCCATCCGGGACTAGCGGACACAGATACGCAGTATTTT.

This clonotype showed up just a few times. This chain joins TRBV7-2 and TRBJ2-2; the D call may be TRBD1 or TRBD2 (5 bases each). Trimming removed 5 bases at V and 5 bases at J, with 15 bases between. The germline V gene encodes CDR1 SGHTA and CDR2 FQGNSA. The CDR3 contains 15 residues. The CDR3, as DNA: TGTGCCAGCAGCAATAGGGACCGTACTACCGGGGAGCTGTTTTTT. Protein sequence: CASSNRDRTTGELFF.

This clonotype occurred many times. The chain recombines TRBV7-2 with TRBJ2-7, with TRBD1 matching over 10 bases. In germline, CDR1 is SGHTA, CDR2 FQGNSA. The CDR3 covers 15 residues. With 5 bases clipped from V and 2 bases from J, the junction kept 6 bases outside the gene matches. CDR3 in DNA: TGTGCCAGCAGCGTTGACGGGACAGGGGCCTACGAGCAGTACTTC. Residues: CASSVDGTGAYEQYF.

The chain combines TRBV9 with TRBJ1-3; D is uncertain. The V gene's germline CDR1 is SGDLS and CDR2 YYNGEE. V lost 3 bases to trimming and J lost 4 bases, with 11 bases between them. The CDR3 contains 14 residues. The CDR3 nucleotides read TGTGCCAGCAGCGGGAACGGAGCGGGAAACACCATATATTTT. Translated, it gives CASSGNGAGNTIYF.

Many counts were recorded for this clonotype. This sequence joins TRBV11-2 and TRBJ2-1; TRBD2 agrees at 9 bases. Germline V gene data show CDR1 as SGHAT and CDR2 as FQNNGV. The CDR3 sequence is 16 residues long. Germline trimming cut 2 bases from V and 8 bases from J; bases unmatched to any gene: 10. CDR3 nucleotides: TGTGCCAGCAGCTTAACGGTTGTTAGCGGGAGTTATGAGCAGTTCTTC. It translates to CASSLTVVSGSYEQFF.

The chain links TRBV12-3 or TRBV12-4 to TRBJ2-5; 10 nucleotides match TRBD1. The CDR3 is made up of 15 amino acids. J gave up 1 base and V 5 bases, and 4 bases lay outside the gene matches. CDR3 nucleotides: TGTGCCAGCAGTCAATGGACAGGGGGCCAAGAGACCCAGTACTTC. Its protein product is CASSQWTGGQETQYF.

The chain joins TRBV18 to TRBJ2-3; 10 bases match TRBD2. J gave up 0 bases and V 2 bases, and 8 bases lay outside the gene matches. Germline V gene data show CDR1 as KGHSH and CDR2 as LQKENI. The CDR3 consists of 18 residues. In DNA form, the CDR3 reads TGTGCCAGCTCACCAAAGCGGGAGGGCTCTTCCAGCACAGATACGCAGTATTTT. This codes for CASSPKREGSSSTDTQYF.

The chain joins TRBV18 to TRBJ1-5, with D unresolved. Germline assignment: CDR1 KGHSH and CDR2 LQKENI. The CDR3 extends over 16 amino acids. V dropped 1 base and J dropped 0 bases, with 10 bases sitting between them. The CDR3 reads CASSPLRHYSNQPQHF. CDR3 coding DNA: TGTGCCAGCTCACCACTAAGGCACTATAGCAATCAGCCCCAGCATTTT.

This clonotype was counted only a few times. The chain links TRBV6-1 to TRBJ1-1; D gene unclear. The V gene lost 7 bases and the J gene lost 7 bases, with 7 bases spanning the gap. The germline gives CDR1 MNHNS, CDR2 SASEGT. The CDR3 covers 10 residues. This chain's CDR3 is CASNIFEAFF. CDR3 coding DNA: TGTGCCAGCAACATTTTTGAAGCTTTCTTT.

Only a few counts were recorded for this clonotype. This chain joins TRBV7-9 and TRBJ1-1; D remains unclear. Between the trimmed V and J ends, which lost 5 bases and 2 bases, there was a span of 18 bases. Looked up from germline, CDR1 is SEHNR and CDR2 is FQNEAQ (reference sequence). The CDR3 runs 16 residues. CDR3 nucleotides: TGTGCCAGCAGCCCGGACCTCTTGATCCATAACACTGAAGCTTTCTTT. Translated: CASSPDLLIHNTEAFF.

The chain couples TRBV6-1 to TRBJ2-1; unclear D gene. V gave up 4 bases and J gave up 3 bases, with 13 bases separating them. Germline V gene sequence: CDR1 MNHNS, CDR2 SASEGT. This CDR3 is 15 amino acids long. CDR3 amino acids: CASSAKDWVYNEQFF. DNA for the CDR3: TGTGCCAGCAGTGCAAAAGACTGGGTCTACAATGAGCAGTTCTTC.

Many counts were recorded for this clonotype. This chain links TRBV5-5 with TRBJ1-1; D possibly corresponds to TRBD1 (5 bases). Germline-derived CDR1 and CDR2 are SGHKS and YYEKEE (reference sequence). The germline V and J ends were trimmed by 1 base and 1 base, with 8 bases remaining between them. The length of the CDR3 is 14 residues. The CDR3 loop reads CASSLTGRNTEAFF. The CDR3 DNA sequence: TGTGCCAGCAGCTTGACAGGACGGAACACTGAAGCTTTCTTT.

For this clonotype: This clone may be a read error of a much larger clone one base away. This sequence joins TRBV6-1 and TRBJ1-2; D remains ambiguous. The CDR3 loop spans 14 amino acids. Trimming stripped 1 base from V and 4 bases from J, with 10 bases between. Germline-derived CDR1 and CDR2 are MNHNS and SASEGT. The CDR3 bases are TGTGCCAGCAGTGAAGACAGTGGGGTCTATGGCTACACCTTC. Translating it yields CASSEDSGVYGYTF.

This clonotype was counted between two and nine times. V and J are TRBV5-6 and TRBJ2-3; TRBD2 matches 12 bases. This CDR3 has 18 amino acids. J gave up 1 base and V 0 bases, and 6 bases lay outside the gene matches. Germline values: CDR1 SGHDT, CDR2 YYEEEE. In nucleotides, the CDR3 is TGTGCCAGCAGCTTGGGACTAGCGGGAGCCCTTCGCACAGATACGCAGTATTTT. This gives the protein CASSLGLAGALRTDTQYF.

The chain uses TRBV12-5 and TRBJ1-2, with D possibly TRBD1 on 5 matching bases. CDR1 is LGHNT and CDR2 is FRNRAP in the germline V gene. The CDR3 has 13 amino acids. V gave up 6 bases and J gave up 2 bases, with 10 bases separating them. This CDR3 is CASGRTTNYGYTF. CDR3 in DNA: TGTGCTAGTGGCCGGACAACCAACTATGGCTACACCTTC.

This clonotype was seen many times. The genes are TRBV15 and TRBJ1-5; a possible D gene is TRBD1 (5 bases). Germline V lookup: CDR1 LNHNV, CDR2 YYDKDF (reference sequence). The CDR3 length is 18 residues. Between the trimmed V and J ends, which lost 0 bases and 2 bases, there was a span of 17 bases. The chain's CDR3 is CATSRDWCKGRCNQPQHF. In DNA form, the CDR3 reads TGTGCCACCAGCAGAGATTGGTGTAAGGGGAGATGCAATCAGCCCCAGCATTTT.

This clonotype came up a few times. V and J are TRBV27 and TRBJ2-7; perhaps TRBD1 as D (6 bases). Germline V gives CDR1 MNHEY, CDR2 SMNVEV (reference sequence). V lost 4 bases to trimming and J lost 5 bases, with 9 bases between them. CDR3 length: 12 amino acids. CDR3 nucleotide sequence: TGTGCCAGCAGTTCCCCAGGGGACGAGCAGTACTTC. It yields the protein CASSSPGDEQYF.

Many counts were recorded for this clonotype. The rearrangement uses TRBV11-3 and TRBJ2-1; D not certain. V was pared by 5 bases and J by 1 base, with 12 bases between. The V gene's germline CDR1 is SGHNT and CDR2 YENEEA. The CDR3 runs to 15 residues. Here the CDR3 DNA reads TGTGCCAGCAGCCCGCGAACCCCTTCCTACAATGAGCAGTTCTTC. Translating gives CASSPRTPSYNEQFF. The whole variable domain, remainder taken from reference TRBV11-3 and TRBJ2-1, is EAGVVQSPRYKIIEKKQPVAFWCNPISGHNTLYWYLQNLGQGPELLIRYENEEAVDDSQLPKDRFSAERLKGVDSTLKIQPAELGDSAVYLCASSPRTPSYNEQFFGPGTRLTVL.

This clonotype was counted many times. This sequence joins TRBV2 and TRBJ1-3, with D maybe TRBD1 (5 bases). This CDR3 spans 12 amino acids. Germline V gives CDR1 SNHLY, CDR2 FYNNEI. The V and J ends lost 9 bases and 4 bases respectively, with 10 bases between them. In DNA, the CDR3 is TGTGCCAGTTCGGGGCTCGGAAACACCATATATTTT. Translating gives CASSGLGNTIYF.

The V call is TRBV13, the J call TRBJ2-3, with 9 bases fitting TRBD2. V was clipped by 2 bases and J by 9 bases; unmatched bases: 12. The CDR3 spans 16 residues. Germline V gene sequence: CDR1 PRHDT, CDR2 FYEKMQ (reference sequence). CDR3 in amino acids: CASSLNSGRAIGTQYF. As DNA, the CDR3 is TGTGCCAGCAGCTTAAATAGCGGGAGAGCAATAGGGACGCAGTATTTT.